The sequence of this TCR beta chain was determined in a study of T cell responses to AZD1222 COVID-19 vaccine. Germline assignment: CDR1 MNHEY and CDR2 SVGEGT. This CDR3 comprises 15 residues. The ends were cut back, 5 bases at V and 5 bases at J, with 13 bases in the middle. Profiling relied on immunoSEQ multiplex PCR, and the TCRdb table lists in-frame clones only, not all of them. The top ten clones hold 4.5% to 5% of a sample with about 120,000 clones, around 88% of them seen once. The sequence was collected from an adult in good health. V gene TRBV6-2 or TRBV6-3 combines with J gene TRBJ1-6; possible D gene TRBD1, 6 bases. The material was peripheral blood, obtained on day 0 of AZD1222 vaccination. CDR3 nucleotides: TGTGCCAGCAGTGGACAGCCGCTGAATAATTCACCCCTCCACTTT. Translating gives CASSGQPLNNSPLHF.